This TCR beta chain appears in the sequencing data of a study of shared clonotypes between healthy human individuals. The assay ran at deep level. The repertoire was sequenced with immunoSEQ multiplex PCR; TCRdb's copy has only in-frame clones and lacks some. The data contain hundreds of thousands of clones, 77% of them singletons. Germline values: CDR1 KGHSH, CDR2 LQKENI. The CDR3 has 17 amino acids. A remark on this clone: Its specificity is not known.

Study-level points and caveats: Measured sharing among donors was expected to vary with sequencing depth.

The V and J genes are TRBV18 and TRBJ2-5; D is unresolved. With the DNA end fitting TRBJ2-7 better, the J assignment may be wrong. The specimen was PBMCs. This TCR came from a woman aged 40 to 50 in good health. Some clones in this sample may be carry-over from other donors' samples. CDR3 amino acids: CASSPRRGSQLSYEQYF. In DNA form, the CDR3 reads TGTGCCAGCTCACCACGCAGAGGCTCCCAACTTTCCTACGAGCAGTACTTC.